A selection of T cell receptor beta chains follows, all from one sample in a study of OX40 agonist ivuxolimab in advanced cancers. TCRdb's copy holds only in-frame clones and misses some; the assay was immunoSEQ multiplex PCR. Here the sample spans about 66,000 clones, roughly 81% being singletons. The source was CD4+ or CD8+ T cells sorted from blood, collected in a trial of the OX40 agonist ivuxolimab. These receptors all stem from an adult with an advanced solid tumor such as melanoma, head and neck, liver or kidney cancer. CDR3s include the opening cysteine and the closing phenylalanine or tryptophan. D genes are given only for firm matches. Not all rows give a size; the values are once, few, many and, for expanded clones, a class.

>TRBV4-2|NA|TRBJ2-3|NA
TGTGCCAGCAGCGAAACATCCAGTCTAACCCGCGCAGATACGCAGTATTTT
CASSETSSLTRADTQYF
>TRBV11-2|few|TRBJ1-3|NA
TGTGCCAGCAGCGGGCTCACGCGCCGCTCTGGAAACACCATATATTTT
CASSGLTRRSGNTIYF
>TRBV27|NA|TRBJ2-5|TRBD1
TGTGCCAGCAGCCCGACAGGGGGCGGGCGAGAGACCCAGTACTTC
CASSPTGGGRETQYF
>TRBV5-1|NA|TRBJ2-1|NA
TGCGCCAGCAGCTTCGGGGGCGCCCACTACAATGAGCAGTTCTTC
CASSFGGAHYNEQFF
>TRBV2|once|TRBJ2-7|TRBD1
TGTGCCAGCAGTTACGAGGCAGGGGGCTACGAGCAGTACTTC
CASSYEAGGYEQYF
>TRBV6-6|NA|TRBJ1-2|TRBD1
TGTGCCAGCAGTCCGGGACAGGGGCGCTACACCTTC
CASSPGQGRYTF
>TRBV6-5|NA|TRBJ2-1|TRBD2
TGTGCCAGCACCCAAAGCGGGGGAGCGCGTGAGCAGTTCTTC
CASTQSGGAREQFF
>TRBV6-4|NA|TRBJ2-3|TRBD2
TGTGCCAGCGCAGCCCGGGGGGGGTCAGATACGCAGTATTTT
CASAARGGSDTQYF
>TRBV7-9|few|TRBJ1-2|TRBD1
TGTGCCAGCCGAGGGGGCGGCCTGACTAACTATGGCTACACCTTC
CASRGGGLTNYGYTF
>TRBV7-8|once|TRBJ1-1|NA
TGTGCCAGCAGCTTAGCGGGCAGGGCGGCTTTCTTT
CASSLAGRAAFF
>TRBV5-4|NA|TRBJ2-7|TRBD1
TGTGCCAGCAGCCGCGCGCGGGGACAGGGTGTCCACGAGCAGTACTTC
CASSRARGQGVHEQYF
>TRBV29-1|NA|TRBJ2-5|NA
TGCAGCGCTGAACCTGGGTCGGGGACCCAGTACTTC
CSAEPGSGTQYF
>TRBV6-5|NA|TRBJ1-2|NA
TGTGCCAGCATGGTACGGCTCAGGGGAGATTATGGCTACACCTTC
CASMVRLRGDYGYTF
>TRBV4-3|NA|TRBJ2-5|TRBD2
TGCGCCAGCAGCCCGAGCCCCTTACGGGAGGGTATAGAGACCCAGTACTTC
CASSPSPLREGIETQYF
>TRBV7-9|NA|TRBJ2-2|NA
TGTGCCAGCAGCGAGGGGTTTTCAGCCGGGGAGCTGTTTTTT
CASSEGFSAGELFF
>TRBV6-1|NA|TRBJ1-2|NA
TGTGCCAGCAGTGAAGTGGGTCAGGGTGAAGGCTATGGCTACACCTTC
CASSEVGQGEGYGYTF
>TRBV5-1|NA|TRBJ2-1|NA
TGCGCCAGCAGCTTAGACCGCGGCGATGAGCAGTTCTTC
CASSLDRGDEQFF
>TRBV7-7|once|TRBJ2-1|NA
TGTGCCAGCAGCTTAAGCTCCGCAACCTACAATGAGCAGTTCTTC
CASSLSSATYNEQFF
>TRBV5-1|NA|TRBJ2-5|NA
TGCGCCAGCAGCCACAGGGTGAGGGAGACCCAGTACTTC
CASSHRVRETQYF
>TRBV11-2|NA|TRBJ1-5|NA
TGTGCCAGCAGCTTAGTAACGGGGATCGATCAGCCCCAGCATTTT
CASSLVTGIDQPQHF
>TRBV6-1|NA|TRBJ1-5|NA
TGTGCCAGCAGTGAAGTTGGGGCGGCAGGGAGTCAGCCCCAGCATTTT
CASSEVGAAGSQPQHF
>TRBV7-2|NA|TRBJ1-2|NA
TGTGCCAGCAGCTTAGCTGCGACAGGAGACTATGGCTACACCTTC
CASSLAATGDYGYTF
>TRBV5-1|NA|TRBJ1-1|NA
TGCGCCAGCAGCTTGGGCCGGAGGGACACTGAAGCTTTCTTT
CASSLGRRDTEAFF
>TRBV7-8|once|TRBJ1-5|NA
TGTGCCAGCAGCTTAGGTGGGGTCGGAAGCAATCAGCCCCAGCATTTT
CASSLGGVGSNQPQHF
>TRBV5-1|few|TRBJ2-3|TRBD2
TGCGCCAGCATCGAAGCGGGAGGGTCCACAGATACGCAGTATTTT
CASIEAGGSTDTQYF
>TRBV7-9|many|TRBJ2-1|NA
TGTGCCAGCAGCACGGACTATCGCGAGCAGTTCTTC
CASSTDYREQFF
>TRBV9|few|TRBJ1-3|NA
TGTGCCGGGGTACTACTCCAGGGGCATGGGGTGGAGTATTTT
CAGVLLQGHGVEYF
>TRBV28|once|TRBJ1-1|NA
TGTGCCAGCATTCCGGGTCAGAACACTGAAGCTTTCTTT
CASIPGQNTEAFF
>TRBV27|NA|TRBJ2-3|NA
TGTGCCAGCAGTTTGGGCAGAGGGAGCACAGATACGCAGTATTTT
CASSLGRGSTDTQYF
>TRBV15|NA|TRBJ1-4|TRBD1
TGTGCCACCAGCAGAGCCTACTTTACTACTCAGGGGGCAAGTCGTGAAAAACTGTTTTTT
CATSRAYFTTQGASREKLFF
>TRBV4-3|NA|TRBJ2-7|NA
TGCGCCAGCAGCCAAGGAGACCATCGCTACGAGCAGTACTTC
CASSQGDHRYEQYF
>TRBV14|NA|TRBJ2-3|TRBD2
TGTGCCAGCAGCAACCAGCGGGGGGGTAGCACAGATACGCAGTATTTT
CASSNQRGGSTDTQYF
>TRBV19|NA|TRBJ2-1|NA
TGTGCCAGTATGGGATTGACGGGGGGCGGAAATGAGCAGTTCTTC
CASMGLTGGGNEQFF
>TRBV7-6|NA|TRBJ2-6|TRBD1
TGTGCCAGCAGCTTAGGTGCAGGGGGCTTTGGGGCCAACGTCCTGACTTTC
CASSLGAGGFGANVLTF
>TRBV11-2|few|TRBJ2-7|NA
TGTGCCAGCAGCTTTCGAAGGGAGCAGTACTTC
CASSFRREQYF
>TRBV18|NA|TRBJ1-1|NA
TGTGCCAGCTCACCACCCAGGTTGAACACTGAAGCTTTCTTT
CASSPPRLNTEAFF
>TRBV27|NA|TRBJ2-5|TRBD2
TGTGCCAGCGGAAAGGGACTAGCGGGAGCACAGACCCAGTACTTC
CASGKGLAGAQTQYF
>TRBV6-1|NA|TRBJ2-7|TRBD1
TGTGCCAGCACCTCCGAGTGGAACAGGGGCTACGAGCAGTACTTC
CASTSEWNRGYEQYF
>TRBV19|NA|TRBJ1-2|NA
TGTGCCAGTAGAGGTCGGTGGGACTATGATGGCTACACCTTC
CASRGRWDYDGYTF
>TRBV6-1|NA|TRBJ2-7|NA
TGTGCCAGCAGTGACGGGGCCCTCCCCTTCTACGAGCAGTACTTC
CASSDGALPFYEQYF
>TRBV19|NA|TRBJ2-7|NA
TGTGCCAGTAGTAGTATTCAGGGTTCCCTTGGCGAGCAGTACTTC
CASSSIQGSLGEQYF
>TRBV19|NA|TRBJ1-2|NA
TGTGCCAGTAGAGACGGCGGATCTGGGGATGGCTATGGCTACACCTTC
CASRDGGSGDGYGYTF
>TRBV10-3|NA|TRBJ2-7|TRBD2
TGTGCCATCAGTGAGTCCATGACTAGCGGCCTATTCTACGAGCAGTACTTC
CAISESMTSGLFYEQYF
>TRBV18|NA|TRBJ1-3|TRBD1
TGTGCCAGCTCATCGGGACAGTATTTCTCTGGAAACACCATATATTTT
CASSSGQYFSGNTIYF
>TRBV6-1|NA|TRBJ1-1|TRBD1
TGTGCCAGCAGTGACGGGACAGGGGGGAACACTGAAGCTTTCTTT
CASSDGTGGNTEAFF